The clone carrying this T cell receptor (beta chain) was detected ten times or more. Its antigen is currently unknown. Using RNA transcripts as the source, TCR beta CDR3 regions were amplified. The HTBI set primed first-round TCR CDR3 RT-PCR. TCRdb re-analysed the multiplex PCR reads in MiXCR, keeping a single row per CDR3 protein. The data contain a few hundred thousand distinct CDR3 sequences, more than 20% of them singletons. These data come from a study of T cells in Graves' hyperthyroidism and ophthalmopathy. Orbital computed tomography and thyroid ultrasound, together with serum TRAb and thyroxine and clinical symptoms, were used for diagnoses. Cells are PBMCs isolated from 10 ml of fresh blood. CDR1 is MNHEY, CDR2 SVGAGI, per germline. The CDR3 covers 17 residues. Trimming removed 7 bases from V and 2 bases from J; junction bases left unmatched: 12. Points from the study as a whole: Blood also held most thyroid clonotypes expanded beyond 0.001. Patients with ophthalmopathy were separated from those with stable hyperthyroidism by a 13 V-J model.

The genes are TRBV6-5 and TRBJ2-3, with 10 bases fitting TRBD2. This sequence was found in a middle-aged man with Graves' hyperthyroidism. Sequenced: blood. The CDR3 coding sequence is TGTGCCAGCATCCTTCTAGCGGGGGCCCGTGTCACAGATACGCAGTATTTT. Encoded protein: CASILLAGARVTDTQYF.